This T cell receptor (beta chain) derives from a study of cytomegalovirus exposure and HLA in healthy donors. Note on this clone: The junction departs from the called germline gene at one end, perhaps through a read error.

Primers for the PCR totalled 60 Vbeta and 13 Jbeta. The protocol was immunoSEQ multiplex PCR, while the TCRdb copy is restricted to in-frame clones and leaves out a portion. The repertoire holds fewer than 110,000 clones, with around 80% as singletons. This CDR3 comprises 19 residues. Germline CDR1 SEHNR, CDR2 FQNEAQ (reference sequence). The chain couples TRBV7-9 to TRBJ1-1; D is unresolved. The origin of this receptor is a man aged 25 to 45 in good health and CMV-seropositive. Source material: PBMCs. The CDR3 DNA follows: TGTTCCAGCAGCTTTAGATTATTGTCAGGTCGACGCCCGAACACTGAAGCTTTCTTT. Translating gives CSSSFRLLSGRRPNTEAFF. Complete variable domain (other parts from reference TRBV7-9 and TRBJ1-1): DTGVSQNPRHKITKRGQNVTFRCDPISEHNRLYWYRQTLGQGPEFLTYFQNEAQLEKSRLLSDRFSAERPKGSFSTLEIQRTEQGDSAMYLCSSSFRLLSGRRPNTEAFFGQGTRLTVV.